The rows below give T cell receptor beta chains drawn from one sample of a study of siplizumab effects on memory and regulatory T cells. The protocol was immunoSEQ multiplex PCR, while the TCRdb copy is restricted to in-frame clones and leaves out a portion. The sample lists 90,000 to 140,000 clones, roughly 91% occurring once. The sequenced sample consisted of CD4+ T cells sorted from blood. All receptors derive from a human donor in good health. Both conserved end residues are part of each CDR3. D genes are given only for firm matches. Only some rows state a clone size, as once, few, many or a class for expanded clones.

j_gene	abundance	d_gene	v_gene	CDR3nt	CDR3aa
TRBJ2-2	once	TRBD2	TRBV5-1	TGCGCCAGCCAGAGCGGGAGGGCCGTTCTGAACACCGGGGAGCTGTTTTTT	CASQSGRAVLNTGELFF
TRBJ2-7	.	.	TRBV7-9	TGTGCCAGCAGCCCCTCCGAGGGGGGTCAGTACTTC	CASSPSEGGQYF
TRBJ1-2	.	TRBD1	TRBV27	TGTGCCAGCAGTTTAGGACAGGGGATAAACTATGGCTACACCTTC	CASSLGQGINYGYTF
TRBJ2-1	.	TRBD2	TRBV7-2	TGTGCCAGCAGCCTAGATAGCGGGAGGATCAATGAGCAGTTCTTC	CASSLDSGRINEQFF
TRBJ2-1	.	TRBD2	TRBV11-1	TGTGCCAGCAGCTTAGAGAGGACTAGCGGGGATGAGCAGTTCTTC	CASSLERTSGDEQFF
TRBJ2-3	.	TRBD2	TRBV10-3	TGTGCCATCAGTGAGTCGGCCCCCTCAGGGGCGGGAGGGCTGGCAGATACGCAGTATTTT	CAISESAPSGAGGLADTQYF
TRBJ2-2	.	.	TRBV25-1	TGTGCCAGCAGAGGTATGGGAGGCGGCACCGGGGAGCTGTTTTTT	CASRGMGGGTGELFF
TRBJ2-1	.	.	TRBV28	TGTGCCACGGGGGTGGTCACAAATGAGCAGTTCTTC	CATGVVTNEQFF
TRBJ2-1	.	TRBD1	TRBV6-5	TGTGCCAGCAGTCGACCAGGGGGTAATGAGCAGTTCTTC	CASSRPGGNEQFF
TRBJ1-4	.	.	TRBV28	TGTGCCAGCAGTTTAGGGCAGCGTAATGAAAAACTGTTTTTT	CASSLGQRNEKLFF
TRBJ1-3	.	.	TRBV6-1	TGCGGAATTAAGGTTCGAGGAGGAAACACCATATATTTT	CGIKVRGGNTIYF
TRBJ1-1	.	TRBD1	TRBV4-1	TGCGCCAGCAGCGGGGACAGGCCGCGGCTGGGGGCTGAAGCTTTCTTT	CASSGDRPRLGAEAFF
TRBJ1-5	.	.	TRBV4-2	TGTGCCAGCAGCCAAGTGGAGAGCAATCAGCCCCAGCATTTT	CASSQVESNQPQHF
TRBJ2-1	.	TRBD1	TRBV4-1	TGCGCCAGCAGCCACGGGACAGGAAGGGTCGATGAGCAGTTCTTC	CASSHGTGRVDEQFF
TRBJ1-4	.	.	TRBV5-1	TGCGCCAGCAGCCCCGGGACGGCAAATGAAAAACTGTTTTTT	CASSPGTANEKLFF
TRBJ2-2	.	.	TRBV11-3	TGTGCCACATCGGGTTCCGGCACCGGGGAGCTGTTTTTT	CATSGSGTGELFF
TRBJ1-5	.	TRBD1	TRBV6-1	TGTGCCATCGAATCGGGACAGGGCAACAATCAGCCCCAGCATTTT	CAIESGQGNNQPQHF
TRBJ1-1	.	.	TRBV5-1	TGCGCCAGCAGCTTGGGGGTTTGGGAAAAGGGGAACACTGAAGCTTTCTTT	CASSLGVWEKGNTEAFF
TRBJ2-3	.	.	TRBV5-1	TGCGCCAGCAGATCCAAGGCTGGCACAGATACGCAGTATTTT	CASRSKAGTDTQYF
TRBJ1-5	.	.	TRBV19	TGTGCCAGTAGTAGGACGGTTAGCAATCAGCCCCAGCATTTT	CASSRTVSNQPQHF
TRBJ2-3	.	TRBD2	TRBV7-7	TGTGCTAGCAGCAGCGGGAGGGGAGGCCCAGATACGCAGTATTTT	CASSSGRGGPDTQYF
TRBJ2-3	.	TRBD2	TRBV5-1	TGCGCCAGCAGGGTCCTAGCGGCCACCACAGATACGCAGTATTTT	CASRVLAATTDTQYF
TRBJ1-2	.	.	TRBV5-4	TGTGCCAGCAGCCTTGATTCAAACTATGGCTACACCTTC	CASSLDSNYGYTF
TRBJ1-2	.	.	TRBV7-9	TGTGCCAGCAGCTTCGAGTCCTATGGCTACACCTTC	CASSFESYGYTF
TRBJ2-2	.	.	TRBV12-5	TGTGCTAGTGGTGAGCAGGGGCTCGCGAACACCGGGGAGCTGTTTTTT	CASGEQGLANTGELFF
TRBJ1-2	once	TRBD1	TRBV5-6	TGTGCCAGCAGGGGGACAGGGACCTATGGCTACACCTTC	CASRGTGTYGYTF
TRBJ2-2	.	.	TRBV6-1	TGTGCCAGCACCCCGTGGGCAGGGGCATCCGGGGAGCTGTTTTTT	CASTPWAGASGELFF
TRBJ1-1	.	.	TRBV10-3	TGTGCCATCAGTCCGGTCCCACCAAATCTAGGCACTGAAGCTTTCTTT	CAISPVPPNLGTEAFF
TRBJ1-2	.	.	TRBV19	TGTGCCAGTAGTTTGACTAGGGGCCAGAATGGCTACACCTTC	CASSLTRGQNGYTF
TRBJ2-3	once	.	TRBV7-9	TGTGCCAGCAGCGCGATAGTAGCAGATACGCAGTATTTT	CASSAIVADTQYF
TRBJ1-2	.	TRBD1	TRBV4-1	TGCGCCAGCAGACCGGGGGACAGGCCTTATGGCTACACCTTC	CASRPGDRPYGYTF
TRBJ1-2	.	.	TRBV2	TGTGCCAGCACCTTGGGGGCTGGCTACACCTTC	CASTLGAGYTF
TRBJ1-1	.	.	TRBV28	TGTGCCAGCAGTTACCCGAAAGGGGCGTACACTGAAGCTTTCTTT	CASSYPKGAYTEAFF
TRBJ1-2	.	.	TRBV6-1	TGTGCCAGCAGACCCGAGGGGCTCGGCTATGGCTACACCTTC	CASRPEGLGYGYTF
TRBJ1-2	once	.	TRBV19	TGTGCCAGTAGTATTTCAACCTCTAACTATGGCTACACCTTC	CASSISTSNYGYTF
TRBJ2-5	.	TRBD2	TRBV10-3	TGTGCCATCAGTGATCGGATAGCGGGAGGGTCCCCCCAAGAGACCCAGTACTTC	CAISDRIAGGSPQETQYF
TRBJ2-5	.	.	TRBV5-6	TGTGCCAGCAGCTTGGTCAGATACCAAGAGACCCAGTACTTC	CASSLVRYQETQYF
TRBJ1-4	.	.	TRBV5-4	TGTGCCAGCAGCCCCTCCCGACAGAGAAATGAAAAACTGTTTTTT	CASSPSRQRNEKLFF
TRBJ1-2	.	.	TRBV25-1	TGTGCCAGCAGTGATCAGCAGGGGCGTTATGGCTACACCTTC	CASSDQQGRYGYTF
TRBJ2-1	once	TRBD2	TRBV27	TGTGCCAGCAGTTTTAGGTGGCTAGCGGGAGCGAATACCGCGAACAATGAGCAGTTCTTC	CASSFRWLAGANTANNEQFF
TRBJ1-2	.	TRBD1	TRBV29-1	TGCAGCGTGACAGGGGGCAGTGGCTACACCTTC	CSVTGGSGYTF
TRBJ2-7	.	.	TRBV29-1	TGCAGCGTTGTGGGTTACGAGCAGTACTTC	CSVVGYEQYF
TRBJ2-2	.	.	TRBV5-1	TGCGCCAGCAGCTTGGCGGACAGTACCACCGGGGAGCTGTTTTTT	CASSLADSTTGELFF
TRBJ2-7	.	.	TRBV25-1	TGTGCCAGCACCCCACAGGGTTCCTACGAGCAGTACTTC	CASTPQGSYEQYF
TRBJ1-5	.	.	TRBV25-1	TGTGCCAGCGAAGGGAATAGCAATCAGCCCCAGCATTTT	CASEGNSNQPQHF
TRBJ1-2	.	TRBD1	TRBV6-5	TGTGCCAGCAGATCGGACAGGGGGCGAAGCTACACCTTC	CASRSDRGRSYTF
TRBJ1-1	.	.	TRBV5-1	TGCGCCAGCAGCTTAGGGCAGGGCCTCACTGAAGCTTTCTTT	CASSLGQGLTEAFF
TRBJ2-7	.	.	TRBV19	TGTGCCAGTAGTGGAACAGGTAATGGCTACGAGCAGTACTTC	CASSGTGNGYEQYF
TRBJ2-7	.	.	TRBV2	TGTGCCAGCAGCGCAATCTACTACGAGCAGTACTTC	CASSAIYYEQYF
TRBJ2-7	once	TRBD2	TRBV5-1	TGCGCCAGCAGCCCTGGGGCGGGAGTCACTCTCTACGAGCAATACTTC	CASSPGAGVTLYEQYF
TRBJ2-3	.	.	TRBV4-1	TGCGCCAGCAGCCAAGAAGTGAGCACAGATACGCAGTATTTT	CASSQEVSTDTQYF
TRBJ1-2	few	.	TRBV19	TGTGCCAGTAGTATAGGACAGGATGGGTACGGCTACACCTTC	CASSIGQDGYGYTF
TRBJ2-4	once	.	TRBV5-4	TGTGCCAGCAGCTTGGTCGACGGAATTCAGTACTTC	CASSLVDGIQYF
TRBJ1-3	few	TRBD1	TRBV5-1	TGCGCCAGCAGCTTGACAGGGGACTCTGGAAACACCATATATTTT	CASSLTGDSGNTIYF